The T cell receptor (beta chain) described here comes from a study of T cells in Graves' hyperthyroidism and ophthalmopathy. The wider study: At initial diagnosis, before any treatment had begun, peripheral blood was obtained.

Regions amplified from RNA transcripts were the TCR beta CDR3 regions. The HTBI set primed first-round TCR CDR3 RT-PCR. TCRdb independently ran MiXCR on the multiplex PCR reads; one entry per CDR3 protein. The sample includes around 600,000 distinct CDR3 sequences, 12% to 15% seen only once; the top ten take about 6.6%. The cohort's ophthalmopathy patients, a group with duration under 3 months, had a Clinical Activity Score of at least 3 and a NOSPECS grade of at least 4. This clonotype was counted only a few times. The sequenced sample consisted of blood. The source of this sequence is a woman younger than 35 with Graves' ophthalmopathy.

The CDR3 sequence is CASSAHTSGHHANTGELFF. CDR3 DNA: TGTGCCAGCAGCGCCCACACTTCGGGACACCACGCGAACACCGGGGAGCTGTTTTTT. The chain has TRBV9 and TRBJ2-2, with D possibly matching TRBD1 (6 bases). This CDR3 contains 19 residues. The germline V gene encodes CDR1 SGDLS and CDR2 YYNGEE. With 3 bases removed from V and 0 bases from J, the gap between germline ends came to 21 bases.